These T cell receptor beta chains were read from a single sample in a study of OX40 agonist ivuxolimab in advanced cancers. TCRdb's copy holds only in-frame clones and misses some; the assay was immunoSEQ multiplex PCR. The data contain roughly 25,000 clones, around 73% of them singletons. The sample in question was CD4+ or CD8+ T cells sorted from blood, obtained in a trial of the OX40 agonist ivuxolimab. Receptors originate from an adult with an advanced solid tumor such as melanoma, head and neck, liver or kidney cancer. Both conserved end residues are part of each CDR3. The order of the fields is D gene, clone size, J gene, V gene, CDR3 protein, CDR3 DNA. D genes are given only for firm matches. Clone sizes are given selectively: once, few, many, or a class where the clone is expanded.

TRBD2,NA,TRBJ2-7,TRBV19,CASSAGWSGGKSYEQYF,TGTGCCAGTAGTGCCGGGTGGTCGGGAGGGAAGTCCTACGAGCAGTACTTC
NA,NA,TRBJ2-7,TRBV11-2,CASSLVPQSSYEQYF,TGTGCCAGCAGCTTAGTTCCGCAATCCTCCTACGAGCAGTACTTC
NA,NA,TRBJ2-3,TRBV6-1,CASSEEAGGTDTQYF,TGTGCCAGCAGTGAAGAGGCAGGGGGCACAGATACGCAGTATTTT
NA,few,TRBJ1-6,TRBV9,CASSVAGSSPLHF,TGTGCCAGCAGCGTAGCAGGCAGTTCACCCCTCCACTTT
NA,NA,TRBJ2-7,TRBV6-6,CASSYSKTYEQYF,TGTGCCAGCAGTTACTCTAAGACCTACGAGCAGTACTTC
NA,NA,TRBJ2-2,TRBV7-3,CASSLADSTGELFF,TGTGCCAGCAGCTTGGCGGATTCAACCGGGGAGCTGTTTTTT
TRBD1,NA,TRBJ2-2,TRBV5-6,CASSRVGDRTNTGELFF,TGTGCCAGCAGCCGCGTTGGGGACAGGACGAACACCGGGGAGCTGTTTTTT
NA,NA,TRBJ1-4,TRBV30,CAWTGPGSGEKLFF,TGTGCCTGGACCGGACCAGGGAGCGGGGAAAAACTGTTTTTT
NA,NA,TRBJ2-7,TRBV7-2,CASSLEQRSYEQYF,TGTGCCAGCAGCTTAGAGCAACGATCCTACGAGCAGTACTTC
NA,NA,TRBJ1-1,TRBV5-4,CASSTSWTEAFF,TGTGCCAGCAGCACGAGTTGGACTGAAGCTTTCTTT
NA,NA,TRBJ1-1,TRBV6-1,CASTPRGQMNTEAFF,TGTGCCAGCACCCCCCGGGGTCAGATGAACACTGAAGCTTTCTTT
NA,once,TRBJ1-2,TRBV6-1,CASSPNGGSYGYTF,TGTGCCAGCAGTCCCAACGGAGGGAGTTATGGCTACACCTTC
NA,NA,TRBJ2-1,TRBV28,CASNVNNYNEQFF,TGTGCCAGCAATGTCAATAACTACAATGAGCAGTTCTTC
TRBD1,NA,TRBJ1-1,TRBV5-1,CASSVGAGGALNTEAFF,TGCGCCAGCAGCGTCGGGGCAGGGGGCGCGTTGAACACTGAAGCTTTCTTT
TRBD2,NA,TRBJ2-1,TRBV30,CAWVRGTSGAYNEQFF,TGTGCCTGGGTAAGAGGGACTAGCGGTGCCTACAATGAGCAGTTCTTC
NA,NA,TRBJ1-1,TRBV5-1,CASSPSPTPLYTEAFF,TGCGCCAGCAGCCCCTCCCCTACGCCTTTATACACTGAAGCTTTCTTT
NA,once,TRBJ1-5,TRBV2,CASSRAEGNQPQHF,TGTGCCAGCAGCCGGGCCGAGGGCAATCAGCCCCAGCATTTT
TRBD1,NA,TRBJ2-7,TRBV28,CASETGVEYEQYF,TGTGCCAGCGAGACAGGGGTTGAGTACGAGCAGTACTTC
NA,NA,TRBJ2-3,TRBV2,CASKGGDQVKDTQYF,TGTGCCAGCAAAGGGGGGGACCAGGTGAAAGATACGCAGTATTTT
TRBD1,NA,TRBJ2-5,TRBV28,CASSLSGGDWKTQYF,TGTGCCAGCAGTTTATCAGGGGGCGACTGGAAGACCCAGTACTTC
TRBD1,NA,TRBJ2-1,TRBV28,CASSPNRGTTYNEQFF,TGTGCCAGCAGTCCAAACAGGGGAACCACATACAATGAGCAGTTCTTC
NA,NA,TRBJ1-1,TRBV11-2,CASSLNDRHTEAFF,TGTGCCAGCAGCTTGAATGACAGGCACACTGAAGCTTTCTTT
NA,NA,TRBJ1-1,TRBV14,CASSQLLLGEAFF,TGTGCCAGCAGCCAACTTTTACTGGGCGAAGCTTTCTTT
NA,few,TRBJ2-5,TRBV7-6,CASSLGLPGVETQYF,TGTGCCAGCAGCTTAGGGCTTCCGGGAGTCGAGACCCAGTACTTC
TRBD2,NA,TRBJ2-7,TRBV2,CASRQRGPYEQYF,TGTGCCAGCAGGCAGCGGGGCCCCTACGAGCAGTACTTC
TRBD2,NA,TRBJ2-3,TRBV28,CASSSFSGSGRAEDTQYF,TGTGCCAGCAGTTCCTTTAGTGGTAGCGGGAGGGCCGAAGATACGCAGTATTTT
NA,NA,TRBJ2-1,TRBV5-4,CASSRPPRGANEQFF,TGTGCCAGCAGCCGCCCTCCTCGGGGGGCTAATGAGCAGTTCTTC
NA,NA,TRBJ2-5,TRBV18,CASSPALQETQYF,TGTGCCAGCTCACCGGCCTTGCAAGAGACCCAGTACTTC
TRBD1,NA,TRBJ1-5,TRBV18,CASSQLDRGYQPQHF,TGTGCCAGCTCACAACTCGACAGGGGCTATCAGCCCCAGCATTTT
NA,NA,TRBJ1-1,TRBV5-8,CASSPGGLNTEAFF,TGTGCCAGCAGCCCTGGGGGGCTGAACACTGAAGCTTTCTTT
NA,NA,TRBJ2-7,TRBV4-1,CASSQEDSSYEQYF,TGCGCCAGCAGCCAAGAAGACAGTTCCTACGAGCAGTACTTC
NA,NA,TRBJ2-2,TRBV9,CASSEPDGANTGELFF,TGTGCCAGCAGCGAGCCGGACGGCGCGAACACCGGGGAGCTGTTTTTT
TRBD1,few,TRBJ1-6,TRBV19,CASSTSGQGISPLHF,TGTGCCAGTAGTACCTCGGGACAGGGTATTTCACCCCTCCACTTT
TRBD1,NA,TRBJ1-2,TRBV11-3,CASSPNRGPNYGYTF,TGTGCCAGCAGCCCCAACAGGGGGCCTAACTATGGCTACACCTTC